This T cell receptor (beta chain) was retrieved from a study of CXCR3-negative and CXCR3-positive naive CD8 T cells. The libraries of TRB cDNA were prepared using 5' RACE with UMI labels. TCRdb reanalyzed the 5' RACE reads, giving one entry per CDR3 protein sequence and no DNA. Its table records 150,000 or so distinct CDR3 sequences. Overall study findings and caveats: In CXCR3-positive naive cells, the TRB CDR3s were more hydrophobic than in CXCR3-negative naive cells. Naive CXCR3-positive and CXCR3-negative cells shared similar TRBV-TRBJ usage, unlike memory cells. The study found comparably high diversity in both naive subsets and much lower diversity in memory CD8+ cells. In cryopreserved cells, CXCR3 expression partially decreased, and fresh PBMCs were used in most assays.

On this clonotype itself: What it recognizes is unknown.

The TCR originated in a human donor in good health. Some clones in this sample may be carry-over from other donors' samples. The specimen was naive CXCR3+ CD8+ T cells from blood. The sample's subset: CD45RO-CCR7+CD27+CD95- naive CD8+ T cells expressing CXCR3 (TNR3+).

The CDR3 region is CASSLTTASTDTRYF. The V and J genes are TRBV7-3 and TRBJ2-3. Germline CDR1 SGHTA, CDR2 FQGTGA. The CDR3 length is 15 residues.